These T cell receptor beta chains were read from a single sample in a study of a mutant IDH1 vaccine in newly diagnosed glioma. Using immunoSEQ multiplex PCR, the repertoire was profiled, and TCRdb retains in-frame clones only, with some absent. The table records tens of thousands of clones, approximately 88% of them present only once. No antigen has been assigned to these receptors. This specimen was PBMCs, taken from a glioma patient whose treatment included an IDH1 peptide vaccine. These receptors were taken from a man younger than 35 with glioma. Both conserved end residues are part of each CDR3. A D gene is named only where the DNA matches it firmly. A row's size may be missing; if present it is once, few, many or a size class.

TRBJ2-2,-,TRBV19,-,16,CASSIAFGPNTGELFF,TGTGCCAGTAGCATCGCTTTCGGACCGAACACCGGGGAGCTGTTTTTT
TRBJ2-1,-,TRBV5-6,TRBD2,13,CASSLFGGGEQFF,TGTGCCAGCAGCTTATTCGGCGGGGGTGAGCAGTTCTTC
TRBJ2-7,-,TRBV5-1,-,16,CASSLGGGWWNYEQYF,TGCGCCAGCAGCTTGGGTGGAGGCTGGTGGAACTACGAGCAGTACTTC
TRBJ2-1,-,TRBV5-1,TRBD1,15,CASRPSTGGYNEQFF,TGCGCCAGCAGGCCTTCGACAGGGGGCTACAATGAGCAGTTCTTC
TRBJ2-5,-,TRBV9,TRBD2,17,CASSAGASGRALETQYF,TGTGCCAGCAGCGCCGGGGCTAGCGGGAGGGCCTTGGAGACCCAGTACTTC
TRBJ1-4,-,TRBV7-9,-,14,CASSFEGSWEKLFF,TGTGCCAGCAGCTTCGAAGGGAGTTGGGAAAAACTGTTTTTT
TRBJ2-4,-,TRBV30,-,11,CAWSVSATQYF,TGTGCCTGGAGTGTATCGGCCACCCAGTACTTC
TRBJ1-5,few,TRBV4-2,-,12,CASSQDRGPQHF,TGTGCCAGCAGCCAAGACCGTGGACCCCAGCATTTT
TRBJ2-2,-,TRBV5-4,-,17,CASSLGLADSNTGELFF,TGTGCCAGCAGCTTGGGTTTAGCCGATTCGAACACCGGGGAGCTGTTTTTT
TRBJ2-1,-,TRBV6-4,TRBD2,18,CASSEDDAGGVGYNEQFF,TGTGCCAGCAGTGAGGACGATGCGGGAGGTGTTGGGTACAATGAGCAGTTCTTC
TRBJ1-5,-,TRBV19,-,14,CASGHLGGNQPQHF,TGTGCTAGTGGTCACTTGGGGGGCAATCAGCCCCAGCATTTT
TRBJ2-7,-,TRBV6-6,-,15,CASKSDHRASYEQYF,TGTGCCAGCAAATCGGACCATCGGGCATCCTACGAGCAGTACTTC
TRBJ2-2,-,TRBV7-7,-,14,CASSPAWDTGELFF,TGTGCTAGCAGCCCCGCTTGGGACACCGGGGAGCTGTTTTTT
TRBJ2-1,-,TRBV5-6,TRBD2,15,CASSFVGTNNNEQFF,TGTGCCAGCAGCTTCGTCGGGACTAATAACAATGAGCAGTTCTTC
TRBJ2-7,once,TRBV4-3,-,15,CASSQVADTSYEQYF,TGCGCCAGCAGCCAAGTGGCGGACACCTCCTACGAGCAGTACTTC
TRBJ1-5,-,TRBV2,TRBD1,15,CASSFDRGNWQPQHF,TGTGCCAGCAGTTTTGACAGGGGGAATTGGCAGCCCCAGCATTTT
TRBJ1-5,-,TRBV6-1,-,14,CASLPTGTNQPQHF,TGTGCCAGCCTTCCCACAGGGACCAATCAGCCCCAGCATTTT
TRBJ1-2,-,TRBV2,TRBD1,18,CASSGLGQGQSGRYGYTF,TGTGCCAGCAGTGGACTCGGACAGGGGCAGTCAGGGCGATATGGCTACACCTTC
TRBJ1-2,-,TRBV5-6,TRBD1,15,CASSLVGRGPGGYTF,TGTGCCAGCAGCTTGGTGGGCAGGGGGCCTGGTGGCTACACCTTC
TRBJ1-1,-,TRBV18,TRBD1,14,CASSPLDRGTEAFF,TGTGCCAGCTCACCATTGGACAGGGGTACTGAAGCTTTCTTT
TRBJ1-2,-,TRBV5-5,-,12,CASSPGPSGYTF,TGTGCCAGCAGCCCCGGGCCCAGTGGCTACACCTTC
TRBJ1-2,-,TRBV30,-,10,CACQTDGYTF,TGTGCCTGCCAAACCGATGGCTACACCTTC
TRBJ2-1,-,TRBV5-1,-,14,CASSFPLPDGEQFF,TGCGCCAGCAGCTTCCCACTACCAGACGGTGAGCAGTTCTTC
TRBJ2-1,-,TRBV30,-,11,CAWSVMGEQFF,TGTGCCTGGAGTGTAATGGGTGAGCAGTTCTTC
TRBJ2-7,-,TRBV6-5,TRBD1,13,CASSNSHRGEQYF,TGTGCCAGCAGTAACTCTCACAGGGGCGAGCAGTACTTC
TRBJ1-1,-,TRBV30,-,14,CAWSAPGGYTEAFF,TGTGCCTGGAGTGCTCCCGGGGGCTACACTGAAGCTTTCTTT
TRBJ1-6,once,TRBV4-3,-,14,CASSQDSGQNTLHF,TGCGCCAGCAGCCAAGATAGCGGACAGAACACCCTCCACTTT
TRBJ1-5,-,TRBV5-1,-,13,CASSLAKGQPQHF,TGCGCCAGCAGCTTGGCCAAGGGGCAGCCCCAGCATTTT
TRBJ2-7,-,TRBV18,TRBD2,13,CASSPGLRYEQYF,TGTGCCAGCTCCCCGGGACTACGCTACGAGCAGTACTTC
TRBJ2-7,-,TRBV27,-,14,CASSDYRDPYEQYF,TGTGCCAGCAGCGACTACAGGGACCCCTACGAGCAGTACTTC
TRBJ2-7,-,TRBV5-1,TRBD2,15,CASSLGLAAYYEQYF,TGCGCCAGCAGCTTGGGACTAGCGGCCTACTACGAGCAGTACTTC
TRBJ1-1,-,TRBV6-1,-,12,CASRRREGPTFF,TGTGCCAGCCGACGGCGGGAGGGGCCAACTTTCTTT
TRBJ1-4,-,TRBV10-3,TRBD1,14,CAIRGTGGKGKLFF,TGTGCCATCAGAGGAACAGGGGGAAAGGGAAAACTGTTTTTT
TRBJ2-5,-,TRBV5-1,-,14,CASSLSGSQETQYF,TGCGCCAGCAGCTTGAGTGGATCCCAAGAGACCCAGTACTTC
TRBJ1-5,-,TRBV5-6,TRBD1,19,CASSLYRDRGTYSNQPQHF,TGTGCCAGCAGCTTGTACCGGGACAGGGGAACTTATAGCAATCAGCCCCAGCATTTT
TRBJ2-2,-,TRBV23-1,-,18,CASIYRDTLLSNTGELFF,TGCGCCAGCATTTACCGGGACACTTTGTTGTCGAACACCGGGGAGCTGTTTTTT
TRBJ2-7,-,TRBV19,-,14,CASSYGASSDEQYF,TGTGCCAGTAGTTACGGGGCATCGTCGGACGAGCAGTACTTC
TRBJ1-5,few,TRBV18,-,13,CASSEGNNQPQHF,TGTGCCAGCTCAGAGGGGAACAATCAGCCCCAGCATTTT
TRBJ2-5,-,TRBV2,TRBD2,16,CASSATSGGAGETQYF,TGTGCCAGCAGTGCGACTAGCGGGGGGGCCGGGGAGACCCAGTACTTC
TRBJ2-5,-,TRBV5-6,-,12,CASSLGAGTQYF,TGTGCCAGCAGCTTGGGGGCCGGGACCCAGTACTTC
TRBJ1-4,-,TRBV19,TRBD1,15,CASSKRTGDNEKLFF,TGTGCCAGTAGTAAAAGGACAGGAGACAATGAAAAACTGTTTTTT
TRBJ2-5,-,TRBV30,TRBD2,16,CAWIGTSGVVRKTQYF,TGTGCCTGGATCGGGACTAGCGGGGTTGTTAGGAAGACCCAGTACTTC
TRBJ2-7,-,TRBV7-2,-,14,CASSLETKLYEQYF,TGTGCCAGCAGCTTAGAGACAAAGCTTTACGAGCAGTACTTC
TRBJ2-6,-,TRBV18,-,18,CASSPRTGLFSGANVLTF,TGTGCCAGCTCACCACGGACGGGACTCTTCTCTGGGGCCAACGTCCTGACTTTC
TRBJ1-4,-,TRBV9,-,15,CASSVVGQVGEKLFF,TGTGCCAGCAGCGTAGTCGGGCAAGTTGGTGAAAAACTGTTTTTT
TRBJ2-2,-,TRBV7-9,-,14,CASSLKTGTGELFF,TGTGCCAGCAGCTTGAAAACAGGGACCGGGGAGCTGTTTTTT
TRBJ1-2,-,TRBV30,TRBD1,12,CAWTTGGYGYTF,TGTGCCTGGACGACAGGGGGCTATGGCTACACCTTC
TRBJ1-1,-,TRBV18,-,12,CASSPFGAEAFF,TGTGCCAGCTCCCCCTTCGGGGCTGAAGCTTTCTTT
TRBJ1-2,-,TRBV28,-,12,CASSLWQYGYTF,TGTGCCAGCAGTTTATGGCAGTATGGCTACACCTTC
TRBJ2-3,-,TRBV19,-,14,CASRIGAWADTQYF,TGTGCCAGTAGGATCGGGGCCTGGGCAGATACGCAGTATTTT
TRBJ2-1,-,TRBV7-9,-,14,CASTTDSSYNEQFF,TGTGCCAGTACGACAGACAGCTCCTACAATGAGCAGTTCTTC
TRBJ1-4,-,TRBV4-3,TRBD1,15,CASSQDYKGAQKLFF,TGCGCCAGCAGCCAAGATTACAAGGGGGCGCAGAAACTGTTTTTT
TRBJ1-1,-,TRBV7-6,-,13,CASSLEPRTEAFF,TGTGCCAGCAGCTTAGAACCCCGCACTGAAGCTTTCTTT
TRBJ2-5,-,TRBV4-2,TRBD2,16,CASSQAAGTRQETQYF,TGTGCCAGCAGCCAAGCGGCGGGGACTAGACAAGAGACCCAGTACTTC
TRBJ1-5,-,TRBV18,TRBD1,13,CASSQGQNQPQHF,TGTGCCAGCTCACAGGGACAGAATCAGCCCCAGCATTTT
TRBJ2-3,-,TRBV9,-,12,CASSVGPDAQYF,TGTGCCAGCAGCGTAGGCCCAGATGCGCAGTATTTT
TRBJ2-7,-,TRBV27,-,15,CASSYGGAYGYEQYF,TGTGCCAGCAGTTATGGGGGGGCTTACGGCTACGAGCAGTACTTC
TRBJ1-1,-,TRBV19,-,13,CASSISGNTEAFF,TGTGCCAGTAGTATAAGCGGGAACACTGAAGCTTTCTTT
TRBJ2-1,-,TRBV9,TRBD2,16,CASSVRLAGPMDEQFF,TGTGCCAGCAGCGTAAGGCTAGCGGGTCCTATGGATGAGCAGTTCTTC